The source of this T cell receptor beta chain is a study of blood T cell repertoires in COVID-19. Study summary: Acute and convalescent COVID-19 samples came from the United States, Italy and Spain.

Authors' methods: Estimates of nucleated cell counts were drawn from the amplification of reference gene primers. Clones were sequenced by immunoSEQ multiplex PCR, and TCRdb holds only the in-frame ones, with some missing. V and J calls and clone size come straight from that table; D and trimming were deduced from the DNA. The table records about 68,000 clones, almost 85% of them present only once. The germline CDR1 and CDR2 sequences are SGHRS and YFSETQ. This CDR3 region has 15 residues. J was trimmed by 4 bases and V by 2 bases; bases with no gene match: 5. The clonotype was recovered from a man in his fifties or sixties with acute or convalescent COVID-19. The chain combines TRBV5-1 with TRBJ2-5, with 10 bases that match TRBD2. Material for sequencing was peripheral blood. The CDR3 loop reads CASSFQRGGSETQYF. The CDR3 DNA follows: TGCGCCAGCAGCTTTCAGCGGGGGGGCTCAGAGACCCAGTACTTC.